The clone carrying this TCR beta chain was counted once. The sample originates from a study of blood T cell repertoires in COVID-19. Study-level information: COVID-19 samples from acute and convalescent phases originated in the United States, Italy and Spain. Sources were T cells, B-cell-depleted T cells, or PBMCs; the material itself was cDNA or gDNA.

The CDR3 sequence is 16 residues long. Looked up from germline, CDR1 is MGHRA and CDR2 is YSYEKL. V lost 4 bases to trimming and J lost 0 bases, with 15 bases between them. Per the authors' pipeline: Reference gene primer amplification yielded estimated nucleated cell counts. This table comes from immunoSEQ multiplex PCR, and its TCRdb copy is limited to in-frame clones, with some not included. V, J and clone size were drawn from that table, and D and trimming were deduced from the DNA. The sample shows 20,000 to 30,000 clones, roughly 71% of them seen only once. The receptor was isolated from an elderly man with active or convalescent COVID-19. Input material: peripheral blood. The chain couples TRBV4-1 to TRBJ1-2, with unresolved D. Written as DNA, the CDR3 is TGCGCCAGCAGCCTTAGGCAGTGGAGGGCTAACTATGGCTACACCTTC. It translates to CASSLRQWRANYGYTF.